This T cell receptor beta chain was identified during a study of blood T cell repertoires in COVID-19. Recruits, aged roughly 18 to 95 years, lived in 20 to 30 US areas. In Cohort 3, a recovered donor had either two negative PCRs, clearance, or symptom resolution. This CDR3 region has 17 residues. The germline CDR1 and CDR2 sequences are SGHTA and FQGNSA. The V gene end was trimmed by 4 bases and the J gene end by 7 bases; junction bases not matched to a gene: 14. In the original processing: Cell counts per sample came from amplifying reference gene primers. The table came from immunoSEQ multiplex PCR; TCRdb's copy has only in-frame clones and leaves some out. V and J calls and clone size are copied from that table; D and trimming were computed from the DNA. Among around 330,000 clones, about nine tenths were seen once, and the ten largest hold roughly 5.2%.

The receptor comes from a man aged 55 to 70 who had recovered from COVID-19. V is TRBV7-2 and J is TRBJ1-5; 9 bases map to TRBD1. The sample consisted of PBMCs or T cells enriched from blood (not recorded which). In DNA form, the CDR3 reads TGTGCCAGCAGCTCCTATGAAAGGACAGGGGTCCGGCAGCCCCAGCATTTT. This translates into CASSSYERTGVRQPQHF. Full variable domain (remainder filled in from reference TRBV7-2 and TRBJ1-5): GAGVSQSPSNKVTEKGKDVELRCDPISGHTALYWYRQSLGQGLEFLIYFQGNSAPDKSGLPSDRFSAERTGGSVSTLTIQRTQQEDSAVYLCASSSYERTGVRQPQHFGDGTRLSIL.